The 11 T cell receptor beta chains below all came from one sample that was sequenced in a study of blood T cells in healthy people across ages. Through a sample-barcoded 5' primer and a J-beta primer mix, a second PCR was run for about 6 to 12 cycles. Each CDR3 protein gets one entry after TCRdb re-called the 5' RACE reads with MiXCR. In the table there are 800,000 to 950,000 distinct CDR3 sequences, about 28% of which are singletons. The sample also formed part of further work on T cells of mothers and their children.

Sequenced: blood. The origin of the receptors is a woman between 35 and 50 years old in good health.

In the case of this clonotype: A junction boundary mismatches the germline segment, possibly from a read error. The V call is TRBV11-2, the J call TRBJ2-1; a possible D gene is TRBD2 (6 bases). CDR1 is SGHAT, CDR2 FQNNGV, per germline. CDR3 length: 16 amino acids. The CDR3 here is CVSSLAVRVSYNEQFF. Here the CDR3 DNA reads TGTGTCAGCAGCTTAGCGGTCCGGGTCAGCTACAATGAGCAGTTCTTC. Complete variable domain (other parts from reference TRBV11-2 and TRBJ2-1): EAGVAQSPRYKIIEKRQSVAFWCNPISGHATLYWYQQILGQGPKLLIQFQNNGVVDDSQLPKDRFSAERLKGVDSTLKIQPAKLEDSAVYLCVSSLAVRVSYNEQFFGPGTRLTVL.

This clonotype has only a few counts. Mismatch with germline at one junction end may stem from a read error. The rearrangement uses TRBV18 and TRBJ2-7; D may correspond to TRBD1 or TRBD2 (6 bases each). Germline lookup yields CDR1 KGHSH and CDR2 LQKENI. The CDR3 runs to 15 residues. The CDR3 DNA follows: TGTGCCAGCTTACCAAAAGGGGGGCGCCTCGACGAGCAGTACTTC. Translating it yields CASLPKGGRLDEQYF.

The table lists this clonotype with a few counts. The chain carries TRBV5-1 and TRBJ1-2; TRBD1 agrees at 11 bases. From germline, CDR1 is SGHRS and CDR2 YFSETQ. V shed 3 bases and J 8 bases; nucleotides not matched to a gene: 6. This CDR3 has 14 residues. In nucleotides, the CDR3 is TGCGCCAGCAGCTCCGAGGGACAGGGGGGCGGCTACACCTTC. Its protein product is CASSSEGQGGGYTF.

This clonotype was observed many times. The DNA for the CDR3 is TGCAGTGCTACACAGGGACTAGCGGGGGGTGAGCAGTTCTTC. Translation: CSATQGLAGGEQFF. The chain employs TRBV20-1 and TRBJ2-1, with 15 bases that match TRBD2. Germline CDR1 is DFQATT and CDR2 is SNEGSKA (reference sequence). Trimming took 4 bases from V and 9 from J; bases not matched to a gene: 4. The length of the CDR3 is 14 residues.

This clonotype has a handful of counts. The chain links TRBV12-3 or TRBV12-4 to TRBJ1-2, with TRBD1 matching over 11 bases. CDR3 length equals 16 residues. V dropped 5 bases and J dropped 3; count of bases not matched to a gene: 8. The CDR3 DNA sequence: TGTGCCAGCAGTCGCCAGGACAGGGGGCATCACTATGGCTACACCTTC. Residues: CASSRQDRGHHYGYTF.

This clonotype was detected a few times. The rearrangement uses TRBV6-6 and TRBJ2-4; 8 nucleotides match TRBD1. The DNA end lines up better with TRBJ2-5; the J call may be wrong. CDR3 length equals 15 residues. Germline-derived CDR1 and CDR2 are MNHNY and SVGAGI (reference sequence). The CDR3 DNA reads TGTGCCAGCAGTTACTCCGGGACAGGTGGTGAGACCCAGTACTTC. It is translated as CASSYSGTGGETQYF.

The chain employs TRBV7-9 and TRBJ1-5, with 9 bases that match TRBD1. V was pared by 3 bases and J by 3 bases, with 12 bases of the junction left unmatched. The CDR3 contains 18 residues. Germline CDR1 and CDR2: SEHNR and FQNEAQ (reference sequence). CDR3 residues: CASSLGSRDRAINQPQHF. In DNA form, the CDR3 reads TGTGCCAGCAGCTTGGGATCCAGGGACAGGGCAATCAATCAGCCCCAGCATTTT.

In its sample, this clonotype was seen many times. This rearrangement joins TRBV7-6 to TRBJ2-5, with D perhaps being TRBD1 or TRBD2 (5 bases each). Trimming shortened V by 5 bases and J by 2 bases, and 12 bases separated the two germline ends. The V gene's germline CDR1 is SGHVS and CDR2 FNYEAQ. This CDR3 region has 14 residues. The CDR3 bases are TGTGCCAGCAGCGGCCGAGGGGCACAAGAGACCCAGTACTTC. It is translated as CASSGRGAQETQYF. The whole variable domain, filled in from reference TRBV7-6 and TRBJ2-5, reads GAGVSQSPRYKVTKRGQDVALRCDPISGHVSLYWYRQALGQGPEFLTYFNYEAQQDKSGLPNDRFSAERPEGSISTLTIQRTEQRDSAMYRCASSGRGAQETQYFGPGTRLLVL.

This chain uses TRBV27 with TRBJ1-2; no clear D gene. This CDR3 region has 16 residues. Germline V gene lookup returns CDR1 MNHEY and CDR2 SMNVEV (reference sequence). V was clipped by 6 bases and J by 4 bases, with 21 bases between them. The CDR3 here is CASSTQAQMGTYGYTF. In DNA, the CDR3 is TGTGCCAGCAGCACCCAGGCTCAGATGGGAACCTATGGCTACACCTTC.

This clonotype was recorded a few times. This sequence joins TRBV7-8 and TRBJ2-3; TRBD2 agrees at 11 bases. The length of the CDR3 is 17 residues. Germline V gives CDR1 SGHVS, CDR2 FQNEAQ. After removal of 3 bases from V and 4 bases from J, the junction contained 9 bases not matched to a gene. The CDR3 sequence is CASSLGLAGGLSDTQYF. Written as DNA, the CDR3 is TGTGCCAGCAGCTTGGGTCTAGCGGGGGGTTTGTCAGATACGCAGTATTTT.

This chain connects TRBV5-8 to TRBJ2-7; D is unclear. This CDR3 is built from 12 residues. Trimming pared 0 bases from V and 6 bases from J, leaving 7 bases between. The germline V gene encodes CDR1 SGHTS and CDR2 YDEGEE. The CDR3, as DNA: TGTGCCAGCAGCTTGGAGGGTAGCGAGCAGTACTTC. It specifies CASSLEGSEQYF.